The 5 T cell receptor beta chains in this list originate from one sample, sequenced in a study of T cell changes during pregnancy in multiple sclerosis. Clones were sequenced by immunoSEQ multiplex PCR, and TCRdb holds only the in-frame ones, with some missing. The sample lists about 110,000 clones; around 90% were seen once. The sequencing used peripheral blood, collected after pregnancy. Receptors originate from a female donor with multiple sclerosis, enrolled in a pregnancy study.

The chain links TRBV5-1 to TRBJ1-5; perhaps TRBD1 as D (5 bases). Germline values: CDR1 SGHRS, CDR2 YFSETQ. The length of the CDR3 is 13 residues. V lost 1 base, J lost 4 bases, and 6 bases lay in between. CDR3 sequence reads: CASSLTGNQPQHF. CDR3 in DNA: TGCGCCAGCAGCTTGACAGGTAATCAGCCCCAGCATTTT.

This clone appeared a single time. V and J are TRBV6-5 and TRBJ2-7, with D perhaps matching TRBD1 (6 bases). This CDR3 has 14 amino acids. With 4 bases removed from V and 6 bases from J, the gap between germline ends came to 16 bases. Per the germline V gene, CDR1 is MNHEY and CDR2 is SVGAGI. The CDR3: CASSSTGAIAEQYF. CDR3 DNA: TGTGCCAGCAGTTCGACAGGTGCTATCGCCGAGCAGTACTTC.

V usage is TRBV5-4 and J usage is TRBJ1-1, with D maybe TRBD1 (5 bases). Germline CDR1 and CDR2: SGHNT and YYREEE (reference sequence). The length of the CDR3 is 14 residues. V was clipped by 0 bases and J by 8 bases, with 14 bases between them. Here the CDR3 DNA reads TGTGCCAGCAGCTTGGCCGTAGCGGGGACCGAAGCTTTCTTT. It yields the protein CASSLAVAGTEAFF.

The chain carries TRBV7-2 and TRBJ1-1; 10 nucleotides agree with TRBD1. CDR3 length: 15 residues. With V trimmed by 4 bases and J by 2 bases, 4 bases remained unmatched. CDR1 is SGHTA, CDR2 FQGNSA, per germline. CDR3 loop: CASSSRTGGNTEAFF. The CDR3 DNA sequence: TGTGCCAGCAGCTCCCGGACAGGGGGTAACACTGAAGCTTTCTTT.

This sequence joins TRBV4-1 and TRBJ2-1, with a possible D match to TRBD1 (5 bases). Trimming pared 0 bases from V and 3 bases from J, leaving 15 bases between. Per the germline V gene, CDR1 is MGHRA and CDR2 is YSYEKL. This CDR3 is 17 amino acids long. In DNA, the CDR3 is TGCGCCAGCAGCCAAGAAGACTTAAGACAGTACTACAATGAGCAGTTCTTC. Translated, it gives CASSQEDLRQYYNEQFF.